Listed below are T cell receptor beta chains from one sample, sequenced in a study of blood T cell repertoires in COVID-19. Repertoires were generated with immunoSEQ multiplex PCR, while TCRdb's copy carries only in-frame clones and drops some. The sample shows 50,000 to 65,000 clones, approximately 86% of them seen only once. The sequencing sample was made of peripheral blood. These receptors were collected from a human donor in a cohort sampled during active COVID-19. Each CDR3 is given with its conserved first and last residue. D genes are given only for firm matches. Size values are once, few and many counts, or a class for expanded clones, and some rows have none.

>NA|TRBJ2-7|TRBD2|TRBV28
TGTGCCAGCAGTTCGGGAGCGGGAGGGAGCTACGAGCAGTACTTC
CASSSGAGGSYEQYF
>few|TRBJ2-5|TRBD2|TRBV5-5
TGTGCCAGCAGCCCGGGACTAGCGGGAGGGGAGACCCAGTACTTC
CASSPGLAGGETQYF
>NA|TRBJ1-2|NA|TRBV2
TGTGCCAGCACAGACAGGTACTATGGCTACACCTTC
CASTDRYYGYTF
>NA|TRBJ2-7|NA|TRBV10-2
TGCGCCAGCAGCGTTACAGGGATCCGAGCCTACGAGCAGTACTTC
CASSVTGIRAYEQYF
>NA|TRBJ2-3|NA|TRBV7-2
TGTGCCAGCGCTCGGGCGGGCGGAGCCCTCACAGATACGCAGTATTTT
CASARAGGALTDTQYF
>NA|TRBJ2-7|TRBD2|TRBV7-3
TGTGCCAGCAGCTCAGGACTAGCGGGTGAGCAGTACTTC
CASSSGLAGEQYF
>NA|TRBJ1-1|NA|TRBV12-3/TRBV12-4
TGTGCCAGCAGTCGAGAATGGAACACTGAAGCTTTCTTT
CASSREWNTEAFF
>NA|TRBJ1-3|NA|TRBV6-5
TGTGCCAGCGGCATCGGAAACACCATATATTTT
CASGIGNTIYF
>NA|TRBJ2-7|NA|TRBV6-1
TGTGCCAGCAGTGGGGGACATAAAAGGGTCTTCTACGAGCAGTACTTC
CASSGGHKRVFYEQYF
>NA|TRBJ2-1|TRBD2|TRBV5-1
TGCGCCAGCAGCTTGGGTAGCGGGAGTACCAATGAGCAGTTCTTC
CASSLGSGSTNEQFF
>NA|TRBJ1-2|NA|TRBV30
TGTGCCTGGAGAAAGTCAGTAACCTTCTATGGCTACACCTTC
CAWRKSVTFYGYTF
>NA|TRBJ1-4|NA|TRBV2
TGTGCCAGCAGTTACGACGGCCGACAGCCCGATGAAAAACTGTTTTTT
CASSYDGRQPDEKLFF
>NA|TRBJ2-7|TRBD1|TRBV7-2
TGTGCCAGCAGCACGACGCCCGGACAGGGGTTCGAGCAGTACTTC
CASSTTPGQGFEQYF
>NA|TRBJ2-3|NA|TRBV7-2
TGTGCCAGCAGCCCAGTCGACACTAGCACAGATACGCAGTATTTT
CASSPVDTSTDTQYF
>NA|TRBJ2-7|NA|TRBV9
TGTGCCAGCAGCGCCCACCGGGACTTCAGCTACGAGCAGTACTTC
CASSAHRDFSYEQYF
>NA|TRBJ2-3|TRBD2|TRBV19
TGTGCCAGTAGTTCCAGGGGCATTAGCGGGAAACCAGATACGCAGTATTTT
CASSSRGISGKPDTQYF
>NA|TRBJ2-3|NA|TRBV6-5
TGTGCCAGCAGCCCCTGGGGCAGGGGGGCAGATACGCAGTATTTT
CASSPWGRGADTQYF
>NA|TRBJ2-4|TRBD2|TRBV24-1
TGTGCCACCAGTCGGGGGGGGCAAGAGATTCAGTACTTC
CATSRGGQEIQYF
>NA|TRBJ1-5|NA|TRBV7-2
TGTGCCAGCAGCTCTCAGGGTTATAGCAATCAGCCCCAGCATTTT
CASSSQGYSNQPQHF
>NA|TRBJ2-7|TRBD2|TRBV9
TGTGCCAGCAGAGCGGGGGAGGTGGGCGAGCAGTACTTC
CASRAGEVGEQYF
>NA|TRBJ1-2|NA|TRBV27
TGTGCCAGCAGTTTGTCGGTACAGGGCTATGGCTACACCTTC
CASSLSVQGYGYTF
>NA|TRBJ2-1|TRBD2|TRBV27
TGTGCCAGCAGTTTAGCCGCTAGCGGGATCTACAATGAGCAGTTCTTC
CASSLAASGIYNEQFF
>NA|TRBJ2-7|TRBD1|TRBV5-1
TGCGCCAGCAGCTTGGAGAGACAGGGGAACGAGCAGTACTTC
CASSLERQGNEQYF
>NA|TRBJ2-2|TRBD1|TRBV12-5
TGTGCTAGTGGTTTCGGACAGGGGACCGGGGAGCTGTTTTTT
CASGFGQGTGELFF
>once|TRBJ1-5|NA|TRBV28
TGTGCCAGCAGACCTTCAACTTTGGGCAATCAGCCCCAGCATTTT
CASRPSTLGNQPQHF
>few|TRBJ1-5|NA|TRBV7-9
TGTGCCAGTCACGATAAAGGAGGGAATCAGCCCCAGCATTTT
CASHDKGGNQPQHF
>NA|TRBJ1-1|NA|TRBV7-9
TGTGCCAGCAGCTTAGGGGGCATGAACACTGAAGCTTTCTTT
CASSLGGMNTEAFF
>once|TRBJ2-1|TRBD2|TRBV7-3
TGTGCCAGCAGCCCCGATCCTTGGACTAGCCGCAATGAGCAGTTCTTC
CASSPDPWTSRNEQFF
>NA|TRBJ1-2|NA|TRBV4-3
TGCGCCAGCAGCCAGCTCCAGGCCGATGGCTACACCTTC
CASSQLQADGYTF
>NA|TRBJ2-1|NA|TRBV27
TGTGCCAGCAGTTTAAAGCCCGGGGACAAACTTAAGCAGTTCTTC
CASSLKPGDKLKQFF
>NA|TRBJ1-5|TRBD1|TRBV19
TGTGCCAGTAGTATGGACAGGAGGAGCAATCAGCCCCAGCATTTT
CASSMDRRSNQPQHF
>NA|TRBJ2-7|TRBD2|TRBV5-1
TGCGCCAGCAGCGTGACTAGCGGGGCTCCCTACGAGCAGTACTTC
CASSVTSGAPYEQYF
>NA|TRBJ1-1|TRBD1|TRBV25-1
TGTGCCAGCCCCGGGACAGGGCAAAATGAAGCTTTCTTT
CASPGTGQNEAFF
>NA|TRBJ2-7|TRBD2|TRBV11-3
TGTGCCAGCAGCTTAAAGGGCCTAGCGGGAGGTAGAACGGGAGAGCAGTACTTC
CASSLKGLAGGRTGEQYF
>once|TRBJ1-1|NA|TRBV11-1
TGTGCCAGCAGCTTAGCCAGGACTGAAGCTTTCTTT
CASSLARTEAFF
>NA|TRBJ2-5|TRBD1|TRBV7-3
TGTGCCAGCAGCCTAACTCGGACAGGGGGCCAAGAGACCCAGTACTTC
CASSLTRTGGQETQYF
>NA|TRBJ2-2|TRBD2|TRBV9
TGTGCCAGCAGCCCCCCCGGGACTAGTGGGAGTACCGGGGAGCTGTTTTTT
CASSPPGTSGSTGELFF
>NA|TRBJ2-3|TRBD2|TRBV29-1
TGCAGCGTTCGCCCCCGACTAGCGGGAGGGGTAGATACGCAGTATTTT
CSVRPRLAGGVDTQYF
>NA|TRBJ2-7|TRBD2|TRBV29-1
TGCAGCGTTGGAGGGCCGGTAGCGGGAGGTAGGGAGCAGTACTTC
CSVGGPVAGGREQYF
>NA|TRBJ1-4|NA|TRBV5-1
TGCGCCAGCAGCTTGGGGGCAGGGGTCCCTAATGAAAAACTGTTTTTT
CASSLGAGVPNEKLFF
>NA|TRBJ2-1|NA|TRBV6-5
TGTGCCAGCAGTTACTCGAGCCACTCCTACAATGAGCAGTTCTTC
CASSYSSHSYNEQFF
>NA|TRBJ1-3|NA|TRBV4-3
TGCGCCAGCAGCCCTATGGCAGGAGGAGGTTCTGGAAACACCATATATTTT
CASSPMAGGGSGNTIYF
>NA|TRBJ2-1|TRBD2|TRBV2
TGTGCCAGCAACCGGGACGGGGGGAGAAAGGAGCAGTTCTTC
CASNRDGGRKEQFF
>NA|TRBJ1-5|NA|TRBV4-1
TGCGCCAGCAGCTCCGAACAGGCAGGGAATCAGCCCCAGCATTTT
CASSSEQAGNQPQHF
>NA|TRBJ2-2|TRBD1|TRBV9
TGTGCCAGCAGCGTAGGGACAGGGTTAGACACCGGGGAGCTGTTTTTT
CASSVGTGLDTGELFF
>NA|TRBJ2-5|NA|TRBV29-1
TGCAGCGCTCCCGACATGTCAGGGACCCAGTACTTC
CSAPDMSGTQYF
>once|TRBJ2-5|TRBD1|TRBV29-1
TGCAGCGTTGCATGGACAGGGGCCCGGGGGACCCAGTACTTC
CSVAWTGARGTQYF
>NA|TRBJ1-4|NA|TRBV2
TGTGCCAGCAAGGACAGTCCCGCAACTAATGAAAAACTGTTTTTT
CASKDSPATNEKLFF
>few|TRBJ2-7|NA|TRBV28
TGTGCCAGCAGCCCGGGATGGAGGGACGAGCAGTACTTC
CASSPGWRDEQYF
>NA|TRBJ2-7|NA|TRBV10-3
TGTGCCATCAGTGAACGACAGTACTCCTACGAGCAGTACTTC
CAISERQYSYEQYF
>NA|TRBJ2-7|TRBD2|TRBV6-5
TGTGCCAGCAAAGGGCTAGCGGCTTACGAGCAGTACTTC
CASKGLAAYEQYF
>NA|TRBJ1-2|NA|TRBV9
TGTGCCAGCAGCGCCGGACAGTCTTATCATGGCTACACCTTC
CASSAGQSYHGYTF
>NA|TRBJ2-5|TRBD2|TRBV7-9
TGTGCCAGCAGCTACCTAGCGGGAAAACAAGAGACCCAGTACTTC
CASSYLAGKQETQYF
>NA|TRBJ2-1|NA|TRBV11-1
TGTGCCAGCAGCTTGGGGGGAGCCGGGACTGAGCAGTTCTTC
CASSLGGAGTEQFF